Given below is one TCR beta chain in context. Its matching antigen is unknown. The length of the CDR3 is 14 residues. V was clipped by 1 base and J by 7 bases, with 11 bases between them. CDR1 and CDR2 (germline): LNHDA, SQIVND (reference sequence). Diagnoses used clinical symptoms, serum thyroxine and TRAb, thyroid ultrasound and orbital computed tomography. This sample was taken from a study of T cells in Graves' hyperthyroidism and ophthalmopathy. Amplified regions were TCR beta CDR3 sequences from RNA transcripts. When the TCR CDR3 underwent first-round RT-PCR, the HTBI primer set was used. TCRdb used MiXCR to reprocess the multiplex PCR reads, holding one entry per CDR3 protein. The sample lists 600,000 or so distinct CDR3 sequences, around 16% occurring once. Regarding the study as a whole: Before onset, ophthalmopathy was predicted by the model a median roughly six months earlier.

The genes are TRBV19 and TRBJ1-5, with D perhaps matching TRBD1 (5 bases). The sample taken for sequencing was blood. The receptor was isolated from a woman in her thirties with Graves' hyperthyroidism. The CDR3: CASSIAGINQPQHF. Written as DNA, the CDR3 is TGTGCCAGTAGTATAGCAGGGATAAACCAGCCCCAGCATTTT.